Listed below are T cell receptor beta chains from one sample, sequenced in a study of blood T cell repertoires in COVID-19. Sequencing was performed with immunoSEQ multiplex PCR; in TCRdb, only in-frame clones are kept and a portion is missing. The data show some 510,000 clones, roughly 90% seen once. The sample comprised PBMCs or T cells enriched from blood (not recorded which). Receptors originate from a woman aged 40 to 50 who had recovered from COVID-19. Both conserved end residues are part of each CDR3.

V gene	CDR3 protein
TRBV2	CAGPREVEAFF
TRBV5-6	CASSRAGIQSGNEQFF
TRBV7-2	CASSTRGHREQFF
TRBV10-3	CAISESGTLSVGDTQYF
TRBV6-1	CASSEFGDAYEQYF
TRBV5-6	CASRRDLGAIAEQFF
TRBV30	CAWSVGGTNEKLFF
TRBV10-3	CAISAISSGNSYEQYF
TRBV29-1	CSLDGQDNNYGYTF
TRBV5-4	CASSQAGGRGDTQYF
TRBV3-1/TRBV3-2	CASSQGQGSGTQYF
TRBV10-3	CAISEGQEKDTQYF
TRBV6-2/TRBV6-3	CASSYLETGRSPLHF
TRBV6-6	CASNRVAGGLSTDTQYF
TRBV6-5	CASSYSPRTGDTEAFF
TRBV11-3	CASSPSTGPHNEQFF
TRBV7-8	CASSQVYGVNTEAFF
TRBV19	CASSYRGGEKLFF
TRBV6-5	CASKFGTEGNTIYF
TRBV4-1	CASSQNRAGGFPLHF
TRBV20-1	CSVSFGDEQFF
TRBV18	CASSPPETGGVSF
TRBV11-2	CASRSIHGNRYNSPLHF
TRBV29-1	CSVELGTSYEQYF
TRBV3-1/TRBV3-2	CASSTITSTAGLAYDTQYF
TRBV5-1	CASSFGDREEAFF
TRBV19	CASSTSNTGELFF
TRBV19	CASTTMRGGATNTQYF
TRBV24-1	CATSDPTSGKHEQFF
TRBV3-1/TRBV3-2	CASSLGSGPYNEQFF
TRBV10-2	CASSESLKNTEAFF
TRBV18	CASSQEGAINYGYTF
TRBV19	CASSIVGQEYGYNSPLHF
TRBV5-6	CASRVGRAGNTIYF
TRBV19	CASSPYLGDSFTGANVLTF